This T cell receptor beta chain was retrieved from a study of shared clonotypes between healthy human individuals (dated by TCRdb to between 2020 and 2021). About the investigation overall: The cohort included a few men and two women between 18 and 49 years of age. To increase sequencing depth and limit assay-specific biases, TCR repertoire library preparation and sequencing were carried out by different laboratories using diverse techniques. Per donor, three plates each were used for CD4 naive and CD4 memory, two for CD8 naive, and one for CD8 memory. Per donor, leukapheresis produced somewhere between about 0.85 and 10 billion PBMCs. To estimate repertoire size and how much clonotype sharing occurs between individuals, the study deeply sequenced the blood TCR repertoires of five healthy adults.

TCR CDR3 regions were amplified from genomic DNA by multiplex PCR using the deep immunoSEQ assay. Extracted genomic DNA from each cell subset was spread evenly across all wells of several immunoSEQ 96-well plates, with each plate serving as a replicate. Each replicate PCR for sorted subsets received about 180 ng genomic DNA, equal to some 32,000 T cell genomes. Purified libraries were measured with a Qubit 3.0 fluorometer, size-checked on a Bioanalyzer 2100, and measured again with the KAPA Library Quantification kit. Every immunoSEQ 96-well plate was sequenced on a separate single-read 150-cycle Illumina NextSeq 550 flow cell. The authors' analysis ran thus. Because the immunoSEQ output held only junctional sequences and lacked quality scores, the filtering could not match the filtering applied to full-length reads. Sequences were annotated with PyIR, a Python wrapper for IgBLAST v1.9, and V/J genes and CDR3 were assigned using IMGT germline references. Reads were filtered out if the reads had weak V/J assignments (E-value above 1e-6), no CDR3, stop codons, out-of-frame junctions, or ambiguous translated residues. A V3J clonotype was defined by an identical inferred V gene, J gene, and CDR3 amino acid sequence. To compute the percentage overlap between repertoires, the number of shared unique clonotypes was divided by the size of the smaller repertoire. Three approaches were used to assess repertoire richness: RTK rarefaction, the Chao1 estimator, and Recon v2.1 estimates of unobserved clonotypes. OLGA was used to compute generation probabilities for all TCRbeta clonotypes that the gDNA method yielded from several donors. TCRdb holds this immuneACCESS table with in-frame rearrangements only. Some clones are missing; in checked studies, unresolved V genes explain under half, and the rest has no known cause. D and trimming come from the DNA, and the V and J calls and clone size come from that table. The sample profile shows a few million clones; 85% to 95% of them were found once. Roughly 0.36% of the sample is in the top ten clones.

The donors were healthy, HIV-negative adults who had no recently reported acute infections or vaccinations. Every donor was a Caucasian adult residing in Nashville, Tennessee, USA. Magnetic negative selection was used to enrich CD4+ T cells, after which naive cells were positively selected on CD45RA and the negative fraction became the memory subset. Blood was obtained by leukapheresis, after which PBMCs were separated by Ficoll-Histopaque density gradient centrifugation and cryopreserved in liquid nitrogen vapor phase. Analytical flow cytometry was used to check the purity and quantity of each magnetically sorted T cell population. Genomic DNA was isolated from each sorted fraction and quantified by UV absorbance on a Nanodrop 2000c. General study outcomes and caveats: Because the study included only a small number of donors, the genetic and exposure-history diversity represented was limited. Compared with non-shared clonotypes, clonotypes shared by all four sorted-subset donors had higher generation probabilities. Based on pairwise subsampling, the degree of clonotype sharing among donors was expected to be affected by sequencing depth. Sampling was restricted to blood, and TCR repertoires in tissue are likely to differ from TCR repertoires in blood. Across a handful of donors, around 5% of naive CD4, around 3.3% of naive CD8, roughly 2.3% of memory CD4, and 0.4% to 0.45% of memory CD8 clonotypes were shared. Larger estimated clonotype richness was generally found for naive subsets than for memory subsets. Rarefaction of sorted-subset datasets indicated incomplete sequencing despite the large sequencing depth.

Trimming accounts for 8 bases at V and 4 bases at J, while the number of junction bases matched to no gene is 4. CDR1 MNHEY and CDR2 SMNVEV are derived from the germline V gene (reference sequence). There are 12 amino acids in the CDR3, from cysteine to phenylalanine inclusive. CDR3 DNA is the only sequence kept; it has 36 bases, read in frame from the first base. This clone occurred once. It lacks a known antigen. No much larger clonotype is one base removed from it; base qualities were not supplied. The sequence derives from a man younger than 35 in good health. Some clones in this sample may be carry-over from other donors' samples. Sequencing was done on a sample of naive CD4+ T cells from PBMCs. According to the study, the label for this sample's cell subset or site signals: CD45RA+ positively selected. The V gene is TRBV27 and the J gene is TRBJ2-5, with TRBD1 identical over 7 junction bases. The CDR3 protein sequence reads: CASGDRVETQYF. The DNA sequence reads TGTGCCAGCGGTGACAGGGTAGAGACCCAGTACTTC.